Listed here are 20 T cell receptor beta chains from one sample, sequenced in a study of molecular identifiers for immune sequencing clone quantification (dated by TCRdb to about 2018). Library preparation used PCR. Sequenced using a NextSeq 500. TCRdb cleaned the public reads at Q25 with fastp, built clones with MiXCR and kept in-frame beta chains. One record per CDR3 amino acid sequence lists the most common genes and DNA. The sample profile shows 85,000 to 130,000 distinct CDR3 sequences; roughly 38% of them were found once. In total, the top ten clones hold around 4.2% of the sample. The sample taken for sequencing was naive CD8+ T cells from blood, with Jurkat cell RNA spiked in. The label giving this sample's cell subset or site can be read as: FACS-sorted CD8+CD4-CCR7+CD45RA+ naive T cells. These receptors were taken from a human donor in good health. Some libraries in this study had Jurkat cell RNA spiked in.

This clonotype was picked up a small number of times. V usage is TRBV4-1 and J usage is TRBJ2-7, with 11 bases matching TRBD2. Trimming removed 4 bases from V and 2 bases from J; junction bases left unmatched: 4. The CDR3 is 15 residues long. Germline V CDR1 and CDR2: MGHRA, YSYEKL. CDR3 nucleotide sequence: TGCGCCAGCAGCCCTATAGCGGGAGGGCCCTACGAGCAGTACTTC. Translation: CASSPIAGGPYEQYF.

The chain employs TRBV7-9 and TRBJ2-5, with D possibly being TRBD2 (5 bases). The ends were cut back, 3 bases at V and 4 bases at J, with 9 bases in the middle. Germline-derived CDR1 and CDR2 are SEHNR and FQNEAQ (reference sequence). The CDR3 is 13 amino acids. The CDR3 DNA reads TGTGCCAGCAGCTTGCTAGCTGGAGAGACCCAGTACTTC. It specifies CASSLLAGETQYF.

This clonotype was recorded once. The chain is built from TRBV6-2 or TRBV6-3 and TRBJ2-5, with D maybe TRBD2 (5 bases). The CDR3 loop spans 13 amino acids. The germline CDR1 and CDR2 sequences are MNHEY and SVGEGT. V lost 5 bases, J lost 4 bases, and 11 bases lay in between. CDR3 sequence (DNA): TGTGCCAGCAGTCACACCGCGGGAGAGACCCAGTACTTC. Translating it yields CASSHTAGETQYF.

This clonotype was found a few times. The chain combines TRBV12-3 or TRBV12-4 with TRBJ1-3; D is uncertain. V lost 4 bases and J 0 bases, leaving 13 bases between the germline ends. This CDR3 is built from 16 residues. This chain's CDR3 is CASSSSLTPSGNTIYF. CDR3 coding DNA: TGTGCCAGCAGTTCTTCCCTGACACCCTCTGGAAACACCATATATTTT.

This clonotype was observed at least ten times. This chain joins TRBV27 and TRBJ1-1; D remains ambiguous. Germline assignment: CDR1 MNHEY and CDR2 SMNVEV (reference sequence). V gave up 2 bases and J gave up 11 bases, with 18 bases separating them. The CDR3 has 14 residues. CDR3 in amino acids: CASSLNAMGWGAFF. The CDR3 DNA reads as TGTGCCAGCAGTTTAAACGCGATGGGCTGGGGTGCTTTCTTT.

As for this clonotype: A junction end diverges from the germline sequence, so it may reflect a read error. As DNA, the CDR3 is TGTGCCAGCAGCAGGACAGAATATAGCAATCAGCCCCGGCATTTT. Its protein product is CASSRTEYSNQPRHF. The gene calls are TRBV5-3 and TRBJ1-5, with a weak D call TRBD1 (6 bases). TRBV5-3 is flagged as an ORF with uncertain function. The CDR3 covers 15 residues.

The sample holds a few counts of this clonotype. The CDR3: CASSRSGEQYF. CDR3 sequence (DNA): TGTGCCAGCAGTCGCAGCGGGGAGCAGTACTTC. The chain recombines TRBV27 with TRBJ2-7; D perhaps matches TRBD2 (6 bases). V lost 5 bases and J 7 bases, leaving 9 bases between the germline ends. Germline CDR1 and CDR2: MNHEY and SMNVEV (reference sequence). The CDR3 is 11 amino acids.

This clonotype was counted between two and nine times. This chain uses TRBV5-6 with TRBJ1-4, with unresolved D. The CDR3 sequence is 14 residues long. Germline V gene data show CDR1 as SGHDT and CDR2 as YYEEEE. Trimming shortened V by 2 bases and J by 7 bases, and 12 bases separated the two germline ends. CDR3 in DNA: TGTGCCAGCAGCTTCGTCTCGGCTGGTGAAAAACTGTTTTTT. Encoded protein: CASSFVSAGEKLFF.

The CDR3 DNA sequence: TGTGCCAGCAGCTTACGGGCGTCCTACAATGAGCAGTTCTTC. This codes for CASSLRASYNEQFF. The chain carries TRBV7-8 and TRBJ2-1; D not resolved. Trimming removed 2 bases from V and 1 base from J, with 6 bases in between. Germline V lookup: CDR1 SGHVS, CDR2 FQNEAQ. This CDR3 comprises 14 residues.

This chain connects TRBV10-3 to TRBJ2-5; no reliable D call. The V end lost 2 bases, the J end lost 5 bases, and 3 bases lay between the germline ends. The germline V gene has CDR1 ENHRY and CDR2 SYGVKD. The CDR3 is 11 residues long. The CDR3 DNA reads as TGTGCCATCAGTGAGAGGGAGACCCAGTACTTC. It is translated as CAISERETQYF.

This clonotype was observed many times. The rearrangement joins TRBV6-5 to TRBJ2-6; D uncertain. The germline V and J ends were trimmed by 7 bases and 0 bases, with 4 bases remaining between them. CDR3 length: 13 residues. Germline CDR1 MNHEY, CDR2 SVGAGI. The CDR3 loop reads CASTDSGANVLTF. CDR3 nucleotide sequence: TGTGCCAGCACCGACTCTGGGGCCAACGTCCTGACTTTC.

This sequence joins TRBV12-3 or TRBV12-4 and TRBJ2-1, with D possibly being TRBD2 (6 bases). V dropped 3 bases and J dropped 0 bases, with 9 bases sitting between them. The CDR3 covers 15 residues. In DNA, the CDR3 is TGTGCCAGCAGTTTCGGACTATACTCCTACAATGAGCAGTTCTTC. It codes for CASSFGLYSYNEQFF.

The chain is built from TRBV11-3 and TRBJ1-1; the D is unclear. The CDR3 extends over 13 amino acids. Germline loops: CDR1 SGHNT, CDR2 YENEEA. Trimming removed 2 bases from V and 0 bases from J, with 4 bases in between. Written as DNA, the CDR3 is TGTGCCAGCAGCTTAACCATGAACACTGAAGCTTTCTTT. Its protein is CASSLTMNTEAFF.

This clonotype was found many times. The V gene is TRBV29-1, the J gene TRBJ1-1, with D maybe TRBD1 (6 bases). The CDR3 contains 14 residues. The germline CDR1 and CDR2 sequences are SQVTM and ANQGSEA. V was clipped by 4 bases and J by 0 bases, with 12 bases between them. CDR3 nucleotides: TGCAGCGTTGGGGGTGACAGGCTGAACACTGAAGCTTTCTTT. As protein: CSVGGDRLNTEAFF.

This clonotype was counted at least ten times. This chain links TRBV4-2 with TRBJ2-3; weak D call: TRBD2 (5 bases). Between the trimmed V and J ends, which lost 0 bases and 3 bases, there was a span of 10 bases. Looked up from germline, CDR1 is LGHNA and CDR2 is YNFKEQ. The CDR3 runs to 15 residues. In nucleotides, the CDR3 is TGTGCCAGCAGCCAAGATCTAGCTGGTACAGATACGCAGTATTTT. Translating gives CASSQDLAGTDTQYF.

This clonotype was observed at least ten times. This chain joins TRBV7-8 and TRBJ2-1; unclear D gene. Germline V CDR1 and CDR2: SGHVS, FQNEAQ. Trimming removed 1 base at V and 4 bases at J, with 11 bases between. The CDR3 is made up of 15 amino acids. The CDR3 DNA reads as TGTGCCAGCAGCTTAGTGTCCTCTCATTACAATGAGCAGTTCTTC. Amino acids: CASSLVSSHYNEQFF.

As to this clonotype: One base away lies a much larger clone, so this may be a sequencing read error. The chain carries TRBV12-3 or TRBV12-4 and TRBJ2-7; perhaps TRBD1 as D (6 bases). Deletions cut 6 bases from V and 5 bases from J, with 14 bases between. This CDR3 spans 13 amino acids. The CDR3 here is CASSPGTWHEQYF. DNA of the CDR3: TGTGCCAGCAGCCCCGGGACATGGCACGAGCAGTACTTC.

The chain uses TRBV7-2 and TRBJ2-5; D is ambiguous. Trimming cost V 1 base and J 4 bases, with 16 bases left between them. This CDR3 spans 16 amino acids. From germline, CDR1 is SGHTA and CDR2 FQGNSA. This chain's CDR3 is CASSLVLVRAAETQYF. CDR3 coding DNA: TGTGCCAGCAGCTTAGTGTTAGTCAGAGCTGCAGAGACCCAGTACTTC.

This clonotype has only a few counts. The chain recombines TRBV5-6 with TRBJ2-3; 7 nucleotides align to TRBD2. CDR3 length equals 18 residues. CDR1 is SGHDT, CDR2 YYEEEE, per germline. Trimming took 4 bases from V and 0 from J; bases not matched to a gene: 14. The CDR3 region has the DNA TGTGCCAGCAGCCCCTGGGTTCCTAGCGGATCTAGCACAGATACGCAGTATTTT. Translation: CASSPWVPSGSSTDTQYF.

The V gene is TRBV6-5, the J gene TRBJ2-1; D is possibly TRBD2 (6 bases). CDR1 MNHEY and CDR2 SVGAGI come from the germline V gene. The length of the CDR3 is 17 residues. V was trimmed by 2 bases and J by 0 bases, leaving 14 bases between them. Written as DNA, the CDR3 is TGTGCCAGCAGTTACGGAGGGATCCCCAACTCCTACAATGAGCAGTTCTTC. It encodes CASSYGGIPNSYNEQFF.